Listed below are T cell receptor beta chains from one sample, sequenced in a study of CD8 T cells in ankylosing spondylitis. MiXCR, run by TCRdb on the 5' RACE reads, gives a single entry per CDR3 protein. Found here are 100,000 to 150,000 distinct CDR3 sequences, roughly 15% of them singletons; the top ten hold roughly a third. The material sequenced was blood, either unsorted or a sorted T cell fraction (not recorded which). The source of these receptors is a male donor with ankylosing spondylitis. The CDR3 runs from the conserved cysteine through the conserved F or W. A D gene is named only where the DNA matches it firmly. For some rows the clone size is stated as once, few or many, or as a class when expanded; others skip it.

v_gene: TRBV28; j_gene: TRBJ2-5; abundance: few; d_gene: -; CDR3aa: CASSLERGGTQETQYF; CDR3nt: TGTGCCAGCAGTTTAGAGAGGGGGGGCACCCAAGAGACCCAGTACTTC
v_gene: TRBV3-1; j_gene: TRBJ2-7; abundance: -; d_gene: TRBD2; CDR3aa: CASSQGAGGSYEQYF; CDR3nt: TGTGCCAGCAGTCAAGGAGCGGGAGGGTCCTACGAGCAGTACTTC
v_gene: TRBV15; j_gene: TRBJ2-3; abundance: -; d_gene: TRBD1; CDR3aa: CATNLGQSGTQYF; CDR3nt: TGTGCCACCAACCTGGGACAGTCGGGTACGCAGTATTTT
v_gene: TRBV21-1; j_gene: TRBJ2-2; abundance: few; d_gene: -; CDR3aa: CASSARLADSNTGELFF; CDR3nt: TGTGCCAGCAGCGCTCGACTAGCGGACTCGAACACCGGGGAGCTGTTTTTT
v_gene: TRBV25-1; j_gene: TRBJ1-1; abundance: few; d_gene: -; CDR3aa: CASSEWGREAFF; CDR3nt: TGTGCCAGCAGTGAATGGGGCAGAGAGGCTTTCTTT
v_gene: TRBV5-6; j_gene: TRBJ1-4; abundance: -; d_gene: -; CDR3aa: CASSWWSHRDEKLFF; CDR3nt: TGTGCCAGCAGCTGGTGGTCACACAGGGACGAAAAACTGTTTTTT
v_gene: TRBV5-1; j_gene: TRBJ1-5; abundance: many; d_gene: TRBD1; CDR3aa: CASSLGQGANQPQHF; CDR3nt: TGCGCCAGCAGCCTGGGACAGGGGGCGAATCAGCCCCAGCATTTT
v_gene: TRBV12-3/TRBV12-4; j_gene: TRBJ2-1; abundance: many; d_gene: TRBD2; CDR3aa: CASSLVAGVGNEQFF; CDR3nt: TGTGCCAGCAGTTTAGTGGCGGGAGTAGGCAATGAGCAGTTCTTC
v_gene: TRBV11-1; j_gene: TRBJ2-7; abundance: few; d_gene: TRBD2; CDR3aa: CASSLGDVRETGRAYEQYF; CDR3nt: TGTGCCAGCAGCTTAGGGGATGTGCGGGAGACGGGACGAGCTTACGAGCAGTACTTC
v_gene: TRBV7-9; j_gene: TRBJ2-3; abundance: -; d_gene: TRBD2; CDR3aa: CASSSPTSDSTDTQYF; CDR3nt: TGTGCCAGCAGCTCACCGACTAGCGACAGCACAGATACGCAGTATTTT
v_gene: TRBV7-9; j_gene: TRBJ2-7; abundance: -; d_gene: TRBD1; CDR3aa: CASSPPGGDEQYF; CDR3nt: TGTGCCAGCAGCCCCCCAGGGGGTGACGAGCAGTACTTC
v_gene: TRBV20-1; j_gene: TRBJ1-5; abundance: once; d_gene: -; CDR3aa: CSARDRTTFSNQPQHF; CDR3nt: TGCAGTGCTAGAGATCGGACGACCTTTAGCAATCAGCCCCAGCATTTT
v_gene: TRBV4-3; j_gene: TRBJ2-5; abundance: few; d_gene: -; CDR3aa: CASSQYGGQETQYF; CDR3nt: TGCGCCAGCAGTCAATACGGGGGCCAAGAGACCCAGTACTTC